This is a list of T cell receptor beta chains from one sample in a study of Graves' ophthalmopathy and Graves' hyperthyroidism. TCRdb reprocessed the multiplex PCR reads via MiXCR and lists one record per CDR3 protein. The data contain about half a million distinct CDR3 sequences, approximately 15% of them seen just once; the ten biggest clones take up approximately 9.8%. The specimen sequenced was blood. The source of these receptors is a woman aged 30 to 39 with Graves' ophthalmopathy. CDR3s include the opening cysteine and the closing phenylalanine or tryptophan. A D gene is named only where the DNA matches it firmly. Expanded clones get a size class; other rows say once, few or many, or leave the size out.

TRBJ1-1	TRBV6-1	many	-	CASSESGLPEAFF	TGTGCCAGCAGTGAATCGGGGCTGCCTGAAGCTTTCTTT
TRBJ2-7	TRBV4-2	few	-	CASSNHSGASYEQYF	TGTGCCAGCAGCAACCACTCAGGCGCGTCCTACGAGCAGTACTTC
TRBJ1-2	TRBV28	many	TRBD1	CASSRLTGVGGYGYTF	TGTGCCAGCAGTCGTCTTACAGGGGTCGGGGGCTATGGCTACACCTTC
TRBJ1-5	TRBV5-1	many	TRBD1	CASSLAPGTGLNQPQHF	TGCGCCAGCAGCTTGGCCCCCGGGACAGGCCTCAATCAGCCCCAGCATTTT
TRBJ2-7	TRBV28	-	TRBD1	CASSLLGQGKGEQYF	TGTGCCAGCAGTTTGCTGGGACAGGGTAAGGGCGAGCAGTACTTC
TRBJ2-7	TRBV10-1	many	-	CASSENGAYEQYF	TGCGCCAGCAGTGAAAACGGCGCCTACGAGCAGTACTTC
TRBJ2-4	TRBV28	many	-	CASSLILAKNIQYF	TGTGCCAGCAGTTTAATTCTAGCCAAAAACATTCAGTACTTC
TRBJ1-1	TRBV6-1	many	TRBD1	CASSETGVDEAFF	TGTGCCAGCAGTGAGACAGGGGTTGATGAAGCTTTCTTT
TRBJ2-7	TRBV11-2	many	-	CASSFNPRDGVYEQYF	TGTGCCAGCAGCTTCAACCCACGGGACGGTGTCTACGAGCAGTACTTC
TRBJ2-7	TRBV24-1	many	-	CATSVGGTAEQYF	TGTGCCACCAGTGTCGGGGGTACCGCCGAGCAGTACTTC
TRBJ2-1	TRBV6-5	few	-	CASSYRVGSSSYNEQFF	TGTGCCAGCAGTTACAGGGTGGGGTCCAGCTCCTACAATGAGCAGTTCTTC
TRBJ1-1	TRBV14	many	TRBD1	CASSQVGTGAEAFF	TGTGCCAGCAGCCAAGTCGGGACAGGGGCTGAAGCTTTCTTT
TRBJ1-1	TRBV27	many	TRBD1	CASSGRTGVAEAFF	TGTGCCAGCAGTGGTCGGACAGGGGTCGCTGAAGCTTTCTTT
TRBJ1-2	TRBV15	many	-	CATSTQRGGDYGYTF	TGTGCCACCAGCACCCAACGGGGGGGGGACTATGGCTACACCTTC
TRBJ1-6	TRBV11-2	many	-	CASSLDWSEAETINSPLHF	TGTGCCAGCAGCTTAGATTGGAGTGAGGCAGAAACCATTAATTCACCCCTCCACTTT
TRBJ2-7	TRBV5-8	many	TRBD2	CASSSLGVGGYEQYF	TGTGCCAGCAGCTCCCTGGGTGTCGGGGGGTACGAGCAGTACTTC
TRBJ2-7	TRBV6-1	many	-	CASGQPAYEQYF	TGTGCCAGCGGGCAGCCCGCCTACGAGCAGTACTTC
TRBJ2-5	TRBV6-1	-	TRBD2	CASSEDGGASETQYF	TGTGCCAGCAGTGAAGACGGGGGGGCCTCGGAGACCCAGTACTTC
TRBJ1-6	TRBV6-2/TRBV6-3	many	-	CASSWDAGMSSPLHF	TGTGCCAGCAGTTGGGATGCCGGGATGTCTTCACCCCTCCACTTT
TRBJ2-7	TRBV7-9	many	TRBD2	CASSLEGGLGSYEQYF	TGTGCCAGCAGCTTAGAGGGAGGACTAGGGTCCTACGAGCAGTACTTC
TRBJ1-2	TRBV11-3	many	-	CASSLDGREGYGYTF	TGTGCCAGCAGCTTAGATGGCAGGGAGGGCTATGGCTACACCTTC
TRBJ2-7	TRBV6-2/TRBV6-3	many	TRBD2	CASSPLRAGGYEQYF	TGTGCCAGCAGCCCGCTCCGAGCGGGAGGATACGAGCAGTACTTC
TRBJ1-2	TRBV6-1	-	TRBD1	CASSPGGTGIGYGYTF	TGTGCCAGCAGTCCAGGGGGCACAGGGATCGGCTATGGCTACACCTTC
TRBJ1-6	TRBV7-7	many	TRBD1	CASRDRASPLHF	TGTGCTAGCCGAGACAGGGCGTCACCCCTCCACTTT
TRBJ1-2	TRBV30	few	-	CAWSPTGGTYGYTF	TGTGCCTGGAGTCCGACTGGAGGGACCTATGGCTACACCTTC
TRBJ1-3	TRBV7-8	many	-	CASRAGKSSGNTIYF	TGTGCCAGCAGGGCCGGGAAAAGCTCTGGAAACACCATATATTTT
TRBJ1-2	TRBV7-2	many	-	CASSLVASNYGYTF	TGTGCCAGCAGCTTAGTTGCCAGTAACTATGGCTACACCTTC
TRBJ1-6	TRBV28	-	-	CASSLRQVNSPLHF	TGTGCCAGCAGTTTGCGGCAGGTTAATTCACCCCTCCACTTT
TRBJ2-2	TRBV20-1	many	TRBD2	CSARGTSGSFSGELFF	TGCAGTGCTAGGGGGACTAGCGGGAGTTTTTCCGGGGAGCTGTTTTTT
TRBJ2-2	TRBV30	few	-	CAWSRGSESGELFF	TGTGCCTGGAGTCGGGGTAGTGAATCCGGGGAGCTGTTTTTT
TRBJ2-6	TRBV5-1	few	TRBD1	CASSQGGTGGLSGANVLTF	TGCGCCAGCAGCCAGGGGGGGACAGGGGGCTTGTCCGGGGCCAACGTCCTGACTTTC
TRBJ1-1	TRBV7-9	-	TRBD1	CASSFSGGAGEAFF	TGTGCCAGCAGCTTTTCAGGGGGCGCGGGGGAAGCTTTCTTT
TRBJ2-5	TRBV3-1	many	-	CASSYPGTDGSQYF	TGTGCCAGCTCCTACCCCGGGACTGATGGGTCCCAGTACTTC
TRBJ2-7	TRBV25-1	many	-	CASSEYGSYEQYF	TGTGCCAGCAGTGAATATGGCAGCTACGAGCAGTACTTC
TRBJ2-4	TRBV6-1	-	-	CASMRGNIQYF	TGTGCCAGCATGCGGGGAAACATTCAGTACTTC
TRBJ1-6	TRBV11-2	many	-	CASSLVGGFSSPLHF	TGTGCCAGCAGCTTAGTGGGGGGGTTTTCTTCACCCCTCCACTTT
TRBJ1-2	TRBV12-5	many	-	CASGFSNYGYTF	TGTGCTAGTGGTTTCAGTAACTATGGCTACACCTTC
TRBJ1-5	TRBV28	many	TRBD1	CASSLPTGVNQPQHF	TGTGCCAGCAGTTTACCCACAGGGGTTAATCAGCCCCAGCATTTT
TRBJ1-1	TRBV20-1	many	TRBD1	CRTGKKWSGGTNTEAFF	TGCAGGACAGGGAAAAAGTGGAGCGGAGGTACGAACACTGAAGCTTTCTTT
TRBJ1-5	TRBV6-1	many	TRBD1	CASGQGSNQPQHF	TGTGCCAGCGGACAGGGAAGCAATCAGCCCCAGCATTTT
TRBJ2-7	TRBV11-2	many	-	CASSLYDEQYF	TGTGCCAGCAGCCTCTATGACGAGCAGTACTTC
TRBJ2-6	TRBV6-2/TRBV6-3	many	-	CASSHLGGGSTGANVLTF	TGTGCCAGCAGTCACCTGGGGGGCGGGAGTACTGGGGCCAACGTCCTGACTTTC
TRBJ2-7	TRBV28	many	-	CASSLGFAGEQYF	TGTGCCAGCAGTTTAGGGTTTGCCGGCGAGCAGTACTTC
TRBJ1-1	TRBV30	many	-	CAWSTAAEAFF	TGTGCCTGGAGTACAGCAGCTGAAGCTTTCTTT
TRBJ1-2	TRBV16	many	-	CASSPPISGGDGYTF	TGTGCCAGCAGCCCACCCATCAGCGGGGGTGATGGCTACACCTTC
TRBJ2-2	TRBV19	few	-	CASCRSRGIKLFF	TGTGCCAGTTGCAGGTCTCGAGGAATTAAGCTGTTTTTT
TRBJ1-5	TRBV6-5	many	TRBD1	CASSYSSRGVSQPQHF	TGTGCCAGCAGTTACTCGAGCAGGGGGGTATCTCAGCCCCAGCATTTT
TRBJ1-1	TRBV2	many	-	CASSTWNTEAFF	TGTGCCAGCAGTACCTGGAACACTGAAGCTTTCTTT
TRBJ1-1	TRBV27	few	-	CASRAGRLRTEAFF	TGTGCCAGCAGGGCGGGACGCCTGAGGACTGAAGCTTTCTTT
TRBJ2-7	TRBV30	-	TRBD1	CAWRVSGGYEQYF	TGTGCCTGGAGAGTGTCAGGGGGTTACGAGCAGTACTTC
TRBJ2-7	TRBV28	-	-	CASSLGIRGRVEQYF	TGTGCCAGCAGTTTGGGGATTCGGGGCCGGGTGGAGCAGTACTTC
TRBJ2-7	TRBV30	few	-	CAWNFWRGEQYF	TGTGCCTGGAACTTTTGGAGGGGCGAGCAGTACTTC
TRBJ2-7	TRBV5-5	many	-	CASSLVGQRIYEQYF	TGTGCCAGCAGCTTGGTGGGACAAAGAATATACGAGCAGTACTTC
TRBJ1-6	TRBV5-1	-	-	CASSLEVRRKRNSPLHF	TGCGCCAGCAGCTTGGAGGTCAGGCGAAAGCGGAATTCACCCCTCCACTTT
TRBJ2-3	TRBV7-2	many	TRBD2	CASSLGGGRNTQYF	TGTGCCAGCAGCTTAGGCGGGGGGCGAAATACGCAGTATTTT
TRBJ2-5	TRBV7-2	many	-	CASSFYETQYF	TGTGCCAGCAGCTTCTATGAGACCCAGTACTTC
TRBJ1-2	TRBV28	many	-	CASSPDLILHGYTF	TGTGCCAGCAGTCCGGACCTAATTTTGCATGGCTACACCTTC
TRBJ1-2	TRBV27	-	-	CASSLVDTRGGYTF	TGTGCCAGCAGTTTGGTGGACACCAGAGGTGGCTACACCTTC
TRBJ1-1	TRBV5-1	many	-	CASSFRATRNTEAFF	TGCGCCAGCAGCTTCAGGGCCACGAGGAACACTGAAGCTTTCTTT